This T cell receptor (beta chain) was obtained from a study of T cells in Graves' hyperthyroidism and ophthalmopathy. Overall study context: Staff took peripheral blood when the initial diagnosis was made, before any treatment began.

As concerns this clonotype: The antigen remains unidentified.

Study observations and caveats: Most thyroid clonotypes expanded above 0.001 were also detected in blood.

RNA transcripts provided the source from which TCR beta CDR3 regions were amplified. The HTBI primer set drove a first-round RT-PCR of the TCR CDR3. TCRdb reprocessed the multiplex PCR reads with MiXCR, giving one entry per CDR3 protein. The sample has approximately 590,000 distinct CDR3 sequences, approximately 14% seen once; the top ten hold approximately 7%. Trimming removed 2 bases at V and 10 bases at J, with 18 bases between. Germline CDR1 is SEHNR and CDR2 is FQNEAQ (reference sequence). There are 15 residues in the CDR3. Patients aged 18 to 65 had newly diagnosed hyperthyroidism of under 2 months' duration.

The TCR was taken from a woman aged 25 to 39 with Graves' hyperthyroidism. The chain is built from TRBV7-9 and TRBJ2-1; maybe TRBD1 (5 bases). Source material: blood. The CDR3 spells CASSLLQGTFGEQFF. CDR3 in DNA: TGTGCCAGCAGCTTATTGCAGGGAACTTTCGGGGAGCAGTTCTTC.